The 14 T cell receptor beta chains presented below share a single source sample, sequenced in a study of T cells expressing NK-cell markers. From the 5' RACE reads, TCRdb lists one entry per CDR3 protein and no DNA. Its clone listing holds roughly 180,000 distinct CDR3 sequences. Sequenced input: blood T cells: a sorted CD56 or NKG2C T cell subset, CD4+ or CD8+ T cells, or bulk PBMC T cells (not recorded which). The receptors derive from a man aged 18-75 years in good health.

The gene calls are TRBV7-6 and TRBJ1-6; TCRdb calls TRBD1, which cannot be checked without DNA. The CDR3 has 17 amino acids. CDR1 and CDR2 from the germline V gene are SGHVS and FNYEAQ. The CDR3 sequence is CASSLAVQGSRNSPLHF. Using reference TRBV7-6 and TRBJ1-6 for the parts outside the CDR3, the full variable domain is GAGVSQSPRYKVTKRGQDVALRCDPISGHVSLYWYRQALGQGPEFLTYFNYEAQQDKSGLPNDRFSAERPEGSISTLTIQRTEQRDSAMYRCASSLAVQGSRNSPLHFGNGTRLTVT.

The chain combines TRBV9 with TRBJ1-6; absent DNA, TCRdb's TRBD1 call cannot be checked. The CDR3 loop spans 12 amino acids. Germline V gene lookup returns CDR1 SGDLS and CDR2 YYNGEE. The CDR3 reads CASGTGDPPLHF.

The genes are TRBV19 and TRBJ2-3. Germline-derived CDR1 and CDR2 are LNHDA and SQIVND (reference sequence). This CDR3 is built from 12 residues. The CDR3 reads CASSTSRDTQYF.

The V and J genes are TRBV10-3 and TRBJ1-3; the D gene TCRdb calls, TRBD1, cannot be checked with no DNA. Germline CDR1 ENHRY, CDR2 SYGVKD. The CDR3 has 13 amino acids. The CDR3 protein is CAAAGADGNTIYF.

V usage is TRBV3-1 and J usage is TRBJ2-5; with no DNA, the TCRdb D assignment of TRBD2 cannot be verified. Germline CDR1 and CDR2: LGHDT and YNNKEL (reference sequence). The CDR3 contains 15 residues. CDR3 residues: CASSQPSGGAWTQYF.

The chain joins TRBV6-1 to TRBJ1-2; TCRdb lists TRBD1, though no DNA is available to test this call. The CDR3 consists of 16 residues. CDR1 MNHNS and CDR2 SASEGT come from the germline V gene. The CDR3 protein is CASSVQGANYNYGYTF.

V is TRBV12-3 or TRBV12-4 and J is TRBJ2-6. CDR3 length: 14 residues. The CDR3 loop reads CASSPGTGANVLTF.

This chain connects TRBV5-1 to TRBJ1-2; TCRdb's D call of TRBD1 is untestable without DNA. Germline CDR1 and CDR2: SGHRS and YFSETQ. The CDR3 is 15 amino acids. The CDR3 sequence: CASSLPGQDNYGYTF. The whole variable domain, filled in from reference TRBV5-1 and TRBJ1-2, reads KAGVTQTPRYLIKTRGQQVTLSCSPISGHRSVSWYQQTPGQGLQFLFEYFSETQRNKGNFPGRFSGRQFSNSRSEMNVSTLELGDSALYLCASSLPGQDNYGYTFGSGTRLTVV.

The rearrangement links TRBV7-9 to TRBJ1-4. This CDR3 is 15 amino acids long. The germline V gene has CDR1 SEHNR and CDR2 FQNEAQ (reference sequence). CDR3 amino acids: CASSPSGSSNEKLFF.

This rearrangement joins TRBV7-9 to TRBJ1-6; the D gene TCRdb calls, TRBD1, cannot be checked with no DNA. This CDR3 region has 15 residues. Germline CDR1 is SEHNR and CDR2 is FQNEAQ (reference sequence). Here the CDR3 reads CASSLAEGAGSPLHF.

This chain connects TRBV24-1 to TRBJ2-3. The CDR3 covers 14 residues. Germline V gene data show CDR1 as KGHDR and CDR2 as SFDVKD. This chain's CDR3 is CATSDLANTDTQYF.

This chain joins TRBV6-5 and TRBJ2-5; the TCRdb call, TRBD1, lacks DNA for checking. The CDR3 sequence is 15 residues long. Per the germline V gene, CDR1 is MNHEY and CDR2 is SVGAGI. CDR3 in amino acids: CASSNLLGRGETQYF.

This chain links TRBV5-6 with TRBJ2-7. Germline CDR1 is SGHDT and CDR2 is YYEEEE. This CDR3 has 14 residues. CDR3 region: CASSLASGTYEQYF.

This rearrangement joins TRBV5-4 to TRBJ2-1. CDR1 is SGHNT, CDR2 YYREEE, per germline (reference sequence). The length of the CDR3 is 14 residues. The CDR3 sequence: CASSSGFSYNEQFF.